What follows are 27 T cell receptor beta chains derived from one specimen sequenced in a study of CD8 T cells in ankylosing spondylitis. One entry per CDR3 protein, called by TCRdb with MiXCR from the 5' RACE reads. The sample shows about 250,000 distinct CDR3 sequences, 8% to 11% of them seen only once. Sample: blood, either unsorted or a sorted T cell fraction (not recorded which). The source of these receptors is a male donor with ankylosing spondylitis or in good health (not recorded which).

This clonotype was picked up many times. The CDR3 DNA sequence: TGTGCCAGCAGCCCGGGGACAGGCGAGAATTCACCCCTCCACTTT. The encoded protein is CASSPGTGENSPLHF. The chain recombines TRBV3-1 with TRBJ1-6; 8 nucleotides agree with TRBD1. The V and J ends lost 4 bases and 7 bases, in that order; junction bases with no gene match: 6. CDR1 LGHDT and CDR2 YNNKEL come from the germline V gene (reference sequence). This CDR3 has 15 residues.

The chain combines TRBV12-3 or TRBV12-4 with TRBJ2-7, with 9 positions matching TRBD2. After removal of 1 base from V and 3 bases from J, the junction contained 7 bases not matched to a gene. The CDR3 consists of 16 residues. The CDR3, as DNA: TGTGCCAGCAGTTTAGGGGCGGGAGGGGTCGTCTACGAGCAGTACTTC. Its translation: CASSLGAGGVVYEQYF.

At least ten counts were recorded for this clonotype. This chain uses TRBV7-2 with TRBJ2-3, with a possible D match to TRBD1 (5 bases). V was clipped by 5 bases and J by 1 base, with 13 bases between them. The germline CDR1 and CDR2 sequences are SGHTA and FQGNSA. The CDR3 has 15 amino acids. CDR3: CASSPFRGGTDTQYF. The DNA for the CDR3 is TGTGCCAGCAGCCCCTTTAGGGGCGGCACAGATACGCAGTATTTT.

A note on this clonotype: One base away lies a much larger clone, so this may be a sequencing read error. The V call is TRBV12-3 or TRBV12-4, the J call TRBJ2-1; D is perhaps TRBD1 (6 bases). CDR3 length: 13 amino acids. CDR3 sequence (DNA): TGTGCCAGCAGTTTAGTTGGGGGCGGTGAGCATTTCTTC. Its protein is CASSLVGGGEHFF.

V usage is TRBV5-1 and J usage is TRBJ1-1; 9 bases line up with TRBD1. Trimming removed 2 bases from V and 11 bases from J; junction bases left unmatched: 16. Germline loops: CDR1 SGHRS, CDR2 YFSETQ. This CDR3 has 16 residues. The CDR3 loop reads CASSFLEGQGPVWAFF. The CDR3 DNA is TGCGCCAGCAGCTTCCTGGAGGGACAGGGCCCAGTATGGGCTTTCTTT.

The V and J genes are TRBV2 and TRBJ1-1, with unresolved D. CDR1 is SNHLY, CDR2 FYNNEI, per germline. V was cut by 0 bases and J by 11 bases, with 7 bases left in between. The CDR3 spans 11 residues. CDR3 in amino acids: CASSEAQAAFF. As DNA, the CDR3 is TGTGCCAGCAGTGAAGCGCAGGCGGCTTTCTTT.

The table lists this clonotype with many counts. This chain connects TRBV4-1 to TRBJ1-1, with a weak D call TRBD1 (5 bases). This CDR3 spans 15 amino acids. Germline CDR1 is MGHRA and CDR2 is YSYEKL. Deletions cut 0 bases from V and 0 bases from J, with 8 bases between. CDR3: CASSQEGTVNTEAFF. CDR3 DNA: TGCGCCAGCAGCCAAGAGGGGACGGTGAACACTGAAGCTTTCTTT.

This clonotype was seen many times. The chain carries TRBV4-2 and TRBJ2-7; D uncertain. The germline V and J ends were trimmed by 0 bases and 3 bases, with 6 bases remaining between them. Germline assignment: CDR1 LGHNA and CDR2 YNFKEQ. The CDR3 covers 13 residues. In nucleotides, the CDR3 is TGTGCCAGCAGCCAAGATAAAGGCTACGAGCAGTACTTC. This translates into CASSQDKGYEQYF.

The V and J genes are TRBV5-6 and TRBJ2-7; D call uncertain. CDR1 is SGHDT, CDR2 YYEEEE, per germline. The CDR3 has 12 amino acids. Trimming shortened V by 4 bases and J by 3 bases, and 8 bases separated the two germline ends. The CDR3: CASSVRVYEQYF. CDR3 sequence (DNA): TGTGCCAGCAGCGTGAGAGTCTACGAGCAGTACTTC.

The gene calls are TRBV7-9 and TRBJ2-1, with 9 bases that match TRBD2. The germline V gene encodes CDR1 SEHNR and CDR2 FQNEAQ (reference sequence). The V and J ends lost 3 bases and 4 bases, in that order; junction bases with no gene match: 4. This CDR3 contains 15 residues. The CDR3 coding sequence is TGTGCCAGCAGCTTTAGACTAGCGGAGTACAATGAGCAGTTCTTC. Protein sequence: CASSFRLAEYNEQFF.

This clonotype has a count of ten or more. The rearrangement uses TRBV7-2 and TRBJ2-7, with TRBD1 identical over 8 bases. The junction had 9 bases not matched to a gene; V was cut back by 5 bases and J by 6 bases. Germline V gene data show CDR1 as SGHTA and CDR2 as FQGNSA. This CDR3 spans 14 amino acids. CDR3 protein: CASSPQTGVTEQYF. The CDR3 DNA is TGTGCCAGCAGCCCCCAGACAGGGGTAACCGAGCAGTACTTC.

This clonotype appeared many times. The chain couples TRBV5-1 to TRBJ2-2, with unresolved D. V lost 1 base to trimming and J lost 1 base, with 8 bases between them. CDR1 and CDR2 from the germline V gene are SGHRS and YFSETQ. The CDR3 consists of 15 residues. CDR3 in DNA: TGCGCCAGCAGCTTGTACTCGCGGAACACCGGGGAGCTGTTTTTT. It codes for CASSLYSRNTGELFF.

At least ten counts were recorded for this clonotype. The V and J genes are TRBV20-1 and TRBJ2-7; TRBD2 aligns across 7 bases. Germline loops: CDR1 DFQATT, CDR2 SNEGSKA (reference sequence). The CDR3 extends over 14 amino acids. The junction had 6 bases not matched to a gene; V was cut back by 1 base and J by 3 bases. The CDR3 protein is CSARGEGINYEQYF. The CDR3 nucleotides read TGCAGTGCTAGAGGGGAGGGGATCAACTACGAGCAGTACTTC.

This clonotype was recorded a few times. The chain has TRBV4-1 and TRBJ2-3; TRBD2 agrees at 15 bases. V lost 2 bases, J lost 7 bases, and 7 bases stayed unmatched. CDR3 size: 17 residues. CDR1 and CDR2 (germline): MGHRA, YSYEKL. This chain's CDR3 is CASSQRTSGGALNTQYF. As DNA, the CDR3 is TGCGCCAGCAGCCAACGGACTAGCGGGGGGGCCCTAAATACGCAGTATTTT.

This clonotype was seen at least ten times. This chain uses TRBV15 with TRBJ2-3, with a weak D call TRBD1 (5 bases). This CDR3 comprises 15 residues. Trimming took off 2 bases at V and 3 bases at J, with 12 bases between the two ends. Germline lookup yields CDR1 LNHNV and CDR2 YYDKDF (reference sequence). CDR3 DNA sequence: TGTGCCACCAGCAGAAGGTTGGGGCTGACAGATACGCAGTATTTT. It specifies CATSRRLGLTDTQYF.

This chain joins TRBV10-2 and TRBJ1-2, with 9 bases lining up with TRBD1. Germline V lookup: CDR1 WSHSY, CDR2 SAAADI. The CDR3 is 13 amino acids. The V segment lost 6 bases and the J segment 6 bases; nucleotides outside the gene matches: 5. The CDR3 region is CASSVTGGHGYTF. For the CDR3, the DNA is TGCGCCAGCAGCGTTACAGGGGGCCATGGCTACACCTTC.

Points on this clonotype: One base away lies a much larger clone, so this may be a sequencing read error. J is TRBJ1-1 and V is TRBV7-9; D is ambiguous. This CDR3 is built from 15 residues. Germline loops: CDR1 SEHNR, CDR2 FQNEAQ (reference sequence). The CDR3 region is CVSSLLGSGNTEAFF. The CDR3 bases are TGTGTCAGCAGCTTACTGGGTTCTGGGAACACTGAAGCTTTCTTT.

This clonotype has at least ten counts. The chain is built from TRBV4-2 and TRBJ1-2; D remains ambiguous. Germline V CDR1 and CDR2: LGHNA, YNFKEQ. V lost 1 base to trimming and J lost 4 bases, with 10 bases between them. CDR3 length: 14 amino acids. CDR3 region: CASSQGTNFYGYTF. For the CDR3, the DNA is TGTGCCAGCAGCCAAGGGACGAACTTCTATGGCTACACCTTC.

The genes are TRBV18 and TRBJ2-5, with a tentative D call TRBD1 (6 bases). Germline V CDR1 and CDR2: KGHSH, LQKENI. CDR3 length: 14 residues. Trimming took off 2 bases at V and 5 bases at J, with 12 bases between the two ends. CDR3: CASSPTRQGETQYF. CDR3 DNA: TGTGCCAGCTCACCAACAAGGCAGGGGGAGACCCAGTACTTC.

This clonotype was seen at least ten times. The chain has TRBV15 and TRBJ2-5; D may be TRBD1 (5 bases). V lost 0 bases and J 1 base, leaving 9 bases between the germline ends. Germline V gives CDR1 LNHNV, CDR2 YYDKDF (reference sequence). The CDR3 sequence is 15 residues long. CDR3 in DNA: TGTGCCACCAGCAGAGATAGGACACTCCAAGAGACCCAGTACTTC. Its translation is CATSRDRTLQETQYF.

This clonotype was detected only a few times. The DNA for the CDR3 is TGCGCCAGCAGTGGTAATCCCGGGGGCACAGATACGCAGTATTTT. It encodes CASSGNPGGTDTQYF. V and J are TRBV10-1 and TRBJ2-3, with a possible D match to TRBD2 (5 bases). Trimming left V 4 bases short and J 1 base short, with 12 bases between. This CDR3 comprises 15 residues. Germline V lookup: CDR1 WNHNN, CDR2 SYGVQD (reference sequence).

There are many counts of this clonotype. The V call is TRBV5-1, the J call TRBJ2-7; TRBD1 matches at 7 bases. Germline V gene sequence: CDR1 SGHRS, CDR2 YFSETQ. The junction had 7 bases not matched to a gene; V was cut back by 4 bases and J by 3 bases. This CDR3 is built from 14 residues. This CDR3 is CASSQLDRNYEQYF. CDR3 sequence (DNA): TGCGCCAGCAGCCAGCTGGACAGGAACTACGAGCAGTACTTC.

This clonotype was observed at least ten times. The chain links TRBV10-3 to TRBJ2-3, with 9 positions matching TRBD1. This CDR3 is built from 14 residues. Germline V CDR1 and CDR2: ENHRY, SYGVKD. V lost 7 bases to trimming and J lost 4 bases; unmatched junction nucleotides: 6. The DNA of the CDR3 is TGTGCCATCACCCCCGGGACAGGGTCAGATACGCAGTATTTT. It codes for CAITPGTGSDTQYF.

Many counts were recorded for this clonotype. This chain connects TRBV3-1 to TRBJ2-2, with a weak D call TRBD2 (6 bases). Germline CDR1 is LGHDT and CDR2 is YNNKEL (reference sequence). The CDR3 spans 15 residues. The germline V and J ends were trimmed by 0 bases and 5 bases, with 10 bases remaining between them. The CDR3 bases are TGTGCCAGCAGCCAAGATCGGGAGCGGACCGGGGAGCTGTTTTTT. This sequence encodes CASSQDRERTGELFF.

The genes are TRBV19 and TRBJ2-2; 8 nucleotides match TRBD1. The CDR3 has 16 residues. J was trimmed by 1 base and V by 4 bases; bases with no gene match: 5. Germline V gene data show CDR1 as LNHDA and CDR2 as SQIVND (reference sequence). In nucleotides, the CDR3 is TGTGCCAGTAGTACACAGACAGGGGTGAACACCGGGGAGCTGTTTTTT. Translated, it gives CASSTQTGVNTGELFF.

The gene calls are TRBV10-3 and TRBJ2-5; D possibly corresponds to TRBD1 (6 bases). Germline CDR1 ENHRY, CDR2 SYGVKD. The V end was cut by 4 bases, the J end by 3 bases, with 12 bases between. This CDR3 has 14 amino acids. The CDR3 loop is CAISAGTPKETQYF. The CDR3 DNA sequence: TGTGCCATCAGTGCCGGGACACCGAAAGAGACCCAGTACTTC.

Comment on this clonotype: This may stem from a read error, because a much larger clone lies one nucleotide away. V and J are TRBV5-1 and TRBJ1-1; D is unresolved. Germline CDR1 is SGHRS and CDR2 is YFSETQ. The length of the CDR3 is 13 residues. CDR3 coding DNA: TGCGCCAACAGCTTGTCCCTGAACACTGAAGCTTTCTTT. Its translation: CANSLSLNTEAFF.